This T cell receptor (beta chain) was captured in a study of shared clonotypes between healthy human individuals. Here immunoSEQ multiplex PCR was the method, and the copy in TCRdb shows in-frame clones only, minus some. The repertoire holds 2 million to 2.5 million clones, 95% seen once, with approximately 0.13% in the top ten. V gave up 2 bases and J gave up 11 bases; unmatched junction bases: 14. From germline, CDR1 is SGHDT and CDR2 YYEEEE. The CDR3 length is 15 residues. Sequencing was done on a sample of naive CD4+ T cells sorted from blood. Subset specified: CD45RA+ positively selected. The gene calls are TRBV5-6 and TRBJ1-2; 8 nucleotides match TRBD1. The clonotype originates from a man between 18 and 29 years old in good health. The CDR3 loop is CASSFDNRGAVGYTF. The CDR3 DNA follows: TGTGCCAGCAGCTTTGACAACAGGGGGGCCGTGGGGTACACCTTC.